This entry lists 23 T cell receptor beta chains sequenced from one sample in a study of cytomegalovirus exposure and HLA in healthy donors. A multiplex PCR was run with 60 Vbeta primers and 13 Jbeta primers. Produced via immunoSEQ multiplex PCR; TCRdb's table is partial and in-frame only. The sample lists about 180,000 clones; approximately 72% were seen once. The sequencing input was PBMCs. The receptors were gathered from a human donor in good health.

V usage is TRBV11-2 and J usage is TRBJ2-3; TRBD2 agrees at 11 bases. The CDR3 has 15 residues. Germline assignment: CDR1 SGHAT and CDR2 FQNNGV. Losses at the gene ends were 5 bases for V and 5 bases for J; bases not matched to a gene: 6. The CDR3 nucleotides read TGTGCCAGCAGCCATAGCGGGGGGGGTAAAGATACGCAGTATTTT. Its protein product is CASSHSGGGKDTQYF.

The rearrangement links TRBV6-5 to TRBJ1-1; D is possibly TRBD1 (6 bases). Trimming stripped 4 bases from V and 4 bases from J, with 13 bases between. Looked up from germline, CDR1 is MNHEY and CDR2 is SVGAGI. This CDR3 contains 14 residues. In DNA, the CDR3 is TGTGCCAGCAGTTTACTCGACAGGTCCACTGAAGCTTTCTTT. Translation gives CASSLLDRSTEAFF.

CDR3 in amino acids: CASSLKGAGQPQHF. The CDR3 DNA reads TGTGCCAGCAGCTTAAAGGGGGCGGGTCAGCCCCAGCATTTT. The J gene is TRBJ1-5, the V gene TRBV7-2; TRBD1 aligns across 7 bases. This CDR3 comprises 14 residues. Germline-derived CDR1 and CDR2 are SGHTA and FQGNSA. The junction had 4 bases not matched to a gene; V was cut back by 2 bases and J by 6 bases.

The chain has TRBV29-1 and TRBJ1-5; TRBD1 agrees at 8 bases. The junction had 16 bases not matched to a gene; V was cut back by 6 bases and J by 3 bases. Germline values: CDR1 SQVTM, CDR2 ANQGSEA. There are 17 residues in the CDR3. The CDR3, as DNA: TGCAGCGTGAGGGGAGGACAGGGTTTTCTTGTCAATCAGCCCCAGCATTTT. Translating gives CSVRGGQGFLVNQPQHF. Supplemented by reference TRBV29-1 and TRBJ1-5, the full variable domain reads SAVISQKPSRDICQRGTSLTIQCQVDSQVTMMFWYRQQPGQSLTLIATANQGSEATYESGFVIDKFPISRPNLTFSTLTVSNMSPEDSSIYLCSVRGGQGFLVNQPQHFGDGTRLSIL.

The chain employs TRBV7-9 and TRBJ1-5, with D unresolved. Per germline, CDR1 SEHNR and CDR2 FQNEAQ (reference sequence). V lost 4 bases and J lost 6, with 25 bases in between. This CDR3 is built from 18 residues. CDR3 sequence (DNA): TGTGCCAGCAGCTGGTCGTCGTCCGGTTTCGGTTCGGGTCAGCCCCAGCATTTT. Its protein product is CASSWSSSGFGSGQPQHF.

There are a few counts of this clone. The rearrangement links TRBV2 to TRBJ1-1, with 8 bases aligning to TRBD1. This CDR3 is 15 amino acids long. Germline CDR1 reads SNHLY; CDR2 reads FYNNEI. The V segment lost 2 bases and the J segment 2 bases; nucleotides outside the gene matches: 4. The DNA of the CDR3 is TGTGCCAGCAGTGAACGGGACAGGAGAAACACTGAAGCTTTCTTT. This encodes CASSERDRRNTEAFF.

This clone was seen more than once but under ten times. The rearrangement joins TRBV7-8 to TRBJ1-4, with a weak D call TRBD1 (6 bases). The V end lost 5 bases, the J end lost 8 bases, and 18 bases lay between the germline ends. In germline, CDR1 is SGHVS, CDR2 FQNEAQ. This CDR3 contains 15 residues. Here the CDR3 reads CASSQPQGRREKLFF. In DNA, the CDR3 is TGTGCCAGCAGCCAGCCACAGGGAAGAAGAGAAAAACTGTTTTTT.

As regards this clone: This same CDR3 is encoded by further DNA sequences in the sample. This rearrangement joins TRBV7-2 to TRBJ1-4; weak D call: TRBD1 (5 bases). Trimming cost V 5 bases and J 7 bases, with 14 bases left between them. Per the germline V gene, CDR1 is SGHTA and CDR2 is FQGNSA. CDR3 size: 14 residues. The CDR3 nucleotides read TGTGCCAGCAGCCCCCAGGGAGGTGGTGAAAAACTGTTTTTT. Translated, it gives CASSPQGGGEKLFF.

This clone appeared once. The DNA for the CDR3 is TGTGCCAGCAGTGAATCCCCAGCGGGGGGGGCCAATGAGCAGTTCTTC. Translation gives CASSESPAGGANEQFF. The chain combines TRBV6-1 with TRBJ2-1; 10 nucleotides agree with TRBD2. Germline CDR1 MNHNS, CDR2 SASEGT. This CDR3 spans 16 amino acids. The junction had 7 bases not matched to a gene; V was cut back by 2 bases and J by 6 bases.

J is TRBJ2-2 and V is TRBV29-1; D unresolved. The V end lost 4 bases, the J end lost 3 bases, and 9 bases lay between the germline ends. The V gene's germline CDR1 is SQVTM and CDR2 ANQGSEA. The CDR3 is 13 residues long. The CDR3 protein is CSVVFSYTGELFF. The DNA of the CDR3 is TGCAGCGTTGTGTTCAGTTACACCGGGGAGCTGTTTTTT.

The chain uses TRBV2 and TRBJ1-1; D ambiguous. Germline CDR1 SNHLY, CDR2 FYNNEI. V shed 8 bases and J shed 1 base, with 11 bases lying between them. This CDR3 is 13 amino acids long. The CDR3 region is CASGGRQNTEAFF. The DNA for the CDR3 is TGTGCCAGCGGAGGTCGGCAGAACACTGAAGCTTTCTTT.

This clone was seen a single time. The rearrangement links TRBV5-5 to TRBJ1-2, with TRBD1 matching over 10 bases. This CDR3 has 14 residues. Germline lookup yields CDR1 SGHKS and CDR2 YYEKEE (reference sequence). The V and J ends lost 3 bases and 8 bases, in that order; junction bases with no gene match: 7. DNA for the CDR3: TGTGCCAGCAGCTACTGGGACAGGGGCGAAGGCTACACCTTC. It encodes CASSYWDRGEGYTF.

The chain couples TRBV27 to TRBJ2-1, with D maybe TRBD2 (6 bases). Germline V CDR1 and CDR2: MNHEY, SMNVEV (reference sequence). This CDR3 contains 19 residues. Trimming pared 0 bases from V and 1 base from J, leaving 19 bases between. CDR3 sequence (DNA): TGTGCCAGCAGTTTATCGGAAACTCCGGGACTGGTTTCCTACAATGAGCAGTTCTTC. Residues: CASSLSETPGLVSYNEQFF.

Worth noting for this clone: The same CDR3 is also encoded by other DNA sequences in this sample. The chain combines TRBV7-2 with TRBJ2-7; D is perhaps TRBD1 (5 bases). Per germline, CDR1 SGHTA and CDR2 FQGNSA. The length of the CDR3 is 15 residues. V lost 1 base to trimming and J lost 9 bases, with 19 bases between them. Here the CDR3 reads CASSLEGLRGQAQYF. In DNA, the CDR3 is TGTGCCAGCAGCTTAGAGGGCCTTAGAGGACAAGCGCAGTACTTC.

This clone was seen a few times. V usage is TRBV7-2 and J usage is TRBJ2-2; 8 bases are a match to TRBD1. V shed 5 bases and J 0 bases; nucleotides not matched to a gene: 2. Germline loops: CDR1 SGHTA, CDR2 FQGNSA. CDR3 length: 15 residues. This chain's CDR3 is CASSLQGANTGELFF. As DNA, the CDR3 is TGTGCCAGCAGCCTACAGGGGGCGAACACCGGGGAGCTGTTTTTT.

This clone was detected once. The CDR3 spells CASSLAGFNTGELFF. The CDR3 bases are TGCGCCAGCAGCTTGGCGGGGTTCAACACCGGGGAGCTGTTTTTT. The chain uses TRBV5-1 and TRBJ2-2; D is perhaps TRBD2 (5 bases). V lost 0 bases and J 2 bases, leaving 8 bases between the germline ends. The germline gives CDR1 SGHRS, CDR2 YFSETQ. The CDR3 spans 15 residues.

Written as DNA, the CDR3 is TGTGCCAGCAGCCGTGGCAGATCCTACGAGCAGTACTTC. Its protein is CASSRGRSYEQYF. V and J are TRBV7-3 and TRBJ2-7; D remains ambiguous. The CDR3 length is 13 residues. V gave up 5 bases and J gave up 1 base, with 9 bases separating them. Germline assignment: CDR1 SGHTA and CDR2 FQGTGA.

CDR3 sequence (DNA): TGTGCCAGTAGTCCCACAGGGGGATTCTATGGCTACACCTTC. Protein sequence: CASSPTGGFYGYTF. The chain employs TRBV19 and TRBJ1-2; 8 bases map to TRBD1. V trimming: 5 bases; J trimming: 4 bases; junction bases outside the gene matches: 6. This CDR3 is 14 amino acids long. CDR1 is LNHDA, CDR2 SQIVND, per germline (reference sequence).

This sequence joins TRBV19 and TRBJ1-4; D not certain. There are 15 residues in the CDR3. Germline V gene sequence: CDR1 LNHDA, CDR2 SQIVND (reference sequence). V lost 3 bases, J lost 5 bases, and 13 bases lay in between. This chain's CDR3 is CASSIDPGENEKLFF. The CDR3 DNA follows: TGTGCCAGTAGTATCGATCCCGGGGAGAATGAAAAACTGTTTTTT.

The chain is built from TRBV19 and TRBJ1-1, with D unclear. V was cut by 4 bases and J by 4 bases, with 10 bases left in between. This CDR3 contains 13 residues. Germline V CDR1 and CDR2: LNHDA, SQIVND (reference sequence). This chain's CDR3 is CASSTVLLTEAFF. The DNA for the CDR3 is TGTGCCAGTAGTACTGTCCTTCTCACTGAAGCTTTCTTT. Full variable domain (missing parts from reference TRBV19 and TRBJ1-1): DGGITQSPKYLFRKEGQNVTLSCEQNLNHDAMYWYRQDPGQGLRLIYYSQIVNDFQKGDIAEGYSVSREKKESFPLTVTSAQKNPTAFYLCASSTVLLTEAFFGQGTRLTVV.

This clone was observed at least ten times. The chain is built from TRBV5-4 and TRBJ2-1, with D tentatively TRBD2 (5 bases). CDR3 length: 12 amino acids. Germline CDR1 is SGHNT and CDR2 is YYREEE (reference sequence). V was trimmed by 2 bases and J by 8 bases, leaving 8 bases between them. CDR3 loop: CASSFTGDEQFF. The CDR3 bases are TGTGCCAGCAGCTTCACCGGGGATGAGCAGTTCTTC.

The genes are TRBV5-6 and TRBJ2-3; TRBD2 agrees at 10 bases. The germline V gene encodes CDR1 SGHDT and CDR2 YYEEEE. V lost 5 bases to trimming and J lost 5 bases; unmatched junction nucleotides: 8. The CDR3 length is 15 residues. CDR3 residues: CASSLPTSGKDTQYF. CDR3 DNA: TGTGCCAGCAGTCTGCCCACTAGCGGGAAAGATACGCAGTATTTT. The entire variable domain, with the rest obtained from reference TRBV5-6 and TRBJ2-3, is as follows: DAGVTQSPTHLIKTRGQQVTLRCSPKSGHDTVSWYQQALGQGPQFIFQYYEEEERQRGNFPDRFSGHQFPNYSSELNVNALLLGDSALYLCASSLPTSGKDTQYFGPGTRLTVL.

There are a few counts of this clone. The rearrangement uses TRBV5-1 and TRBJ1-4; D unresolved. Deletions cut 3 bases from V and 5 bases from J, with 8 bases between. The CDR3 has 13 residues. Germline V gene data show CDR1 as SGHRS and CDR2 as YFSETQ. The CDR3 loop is CASSSLSNEKLFF. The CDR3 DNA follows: TGCGCCAGCAGCTCCCTATCGAATGAAAAACTGTTTTTT.